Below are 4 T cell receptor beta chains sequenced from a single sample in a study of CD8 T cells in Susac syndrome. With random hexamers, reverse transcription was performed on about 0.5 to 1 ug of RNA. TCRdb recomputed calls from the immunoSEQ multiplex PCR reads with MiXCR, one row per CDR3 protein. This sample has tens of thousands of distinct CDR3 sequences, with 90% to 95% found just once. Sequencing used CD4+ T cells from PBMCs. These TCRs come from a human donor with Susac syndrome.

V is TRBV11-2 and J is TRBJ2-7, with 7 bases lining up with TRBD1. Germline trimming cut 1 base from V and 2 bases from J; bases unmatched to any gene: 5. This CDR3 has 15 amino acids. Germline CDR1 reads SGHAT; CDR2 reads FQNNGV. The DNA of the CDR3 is TGTGCCAGCAGCTTAGTGAGGGGGCGCGCCTACGAGCAGTACTTC. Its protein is CASSLVRGRAYEQYF.

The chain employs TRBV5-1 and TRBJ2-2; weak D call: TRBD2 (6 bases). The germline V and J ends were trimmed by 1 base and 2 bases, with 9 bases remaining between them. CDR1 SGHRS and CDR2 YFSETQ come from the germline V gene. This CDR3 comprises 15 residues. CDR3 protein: CASSLKEGNTGELFF. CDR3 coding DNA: TGCGCCAGCAGCTTGAAGGAGGGAAACACCGGGGAGCTGTTTTTT.

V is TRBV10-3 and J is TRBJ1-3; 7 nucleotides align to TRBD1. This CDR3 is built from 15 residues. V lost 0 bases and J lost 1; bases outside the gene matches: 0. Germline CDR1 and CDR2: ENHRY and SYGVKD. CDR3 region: CAISESTGSGNTIYF. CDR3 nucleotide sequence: TGTGCCATCAGTGAGTCGACAGGGTCTGGAAACACCATATATTTT.

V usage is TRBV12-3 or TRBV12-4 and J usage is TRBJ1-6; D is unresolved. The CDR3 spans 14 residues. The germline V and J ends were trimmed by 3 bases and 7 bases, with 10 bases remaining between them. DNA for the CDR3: TGTGCCAGCAGTTTGTCGGCCAAGAATTCACCCCTCCACTTT. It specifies CASSLSAKNSPLHF.